Listed here are 25 T cell receptor beta chains from one sample, sequenced in a study of CD8 T cells in Susac syndrome. Random hexamers were used to reverse transcribe roughly 0.45 to 1 ug of RNA. In TCRdb, the immunoSEQ multiplex PCR reads were re-called with MiXCR into one record per CDR3 protein. Of more than 110,000 distinct CDR3 sequences in the sample, about 93% are singletons; the top ten hold about 0.26%. Sequencing input: CD8+ T cells from PBMCs. Receptors originate from a human donor in good health.

The J gene is TRBJ2-1, the V gene TRBV19; D might be TRBD2 (5 bases). Germline V gene sequence: CDR1 LNHDA, CDR2 SQIVND (reference sequence). The CDR3 is made up of 12 amino acids. Between the trimmed V and J ends, which lost 9 bases and 5 bases, there was a span of 11 bases. CDR3 sequence reads: CASSDSNNEQFF. The CDR3 bases are TGTGCCAGCTCGGACTCGAACAATGAGCAGTTCTTC.

This clonotype came up once. The chain couples TRBV27 to TRBJ2-7, with a tentative D call TRBD1 (5 bases). With 1 base removed from V and 5 bases from J, the gap between germline ends came to 15 bases. The CDR3 loop spans 15 amino acids. From germline, CDR1 is MNHEY and CDR2 SMNVEV (reference sequence). This CDR3 is CASSLLGPTGHEQYF. As DNA, the CDR3 is TGTGCCAGCAGTTTATTGGGGCCGACTGGACACGAGCAGTACTTC.

The rearrangement uses TRBV18 and TRBJ2-3; D not certain. The CDR3 is 12 residues long. Germline V gene sequence: CDR1 KGHSH, CDR2 LQKENI. Deletions cut 3 bases from V and 6 bases from J, with 7 bases between. This CDR3 is CASSPYSDTQYF. CDR3 coding DNA: TGTGCCAGCTCACCCTACTCTGATACGCAGTATTTT.

The rearrangement joins TRBV9 to TRBJ1-5; D gene ambiguous. The CDR3 runs 15 residues. Trimming left V 0 bases short and J 0 bases short, with 7 bases between. Germline values: CDR1 SGDLS, CDR2 YYNGEE. The CDR3 nucleotides read TGTGCCAGCAGCGTAGACGGTTATAGCAATCAGCCCCAGCATTTT. Protein product: CASSVDGYSNQPQHF.

This rearrangement joins TRBV20-1 to TRBJ2-7; 12 bases agree with TRBD2. V was pared by 5 bases and J by 5 bases, with 7 bases of the junction left unmatched. Per germline, CDR1 DFQATT and CDR2 SNEGSKA (reference sequence). CDR3 length equals 14 residues. CDR3 nucleotides: TGCAGTGCTCGCGGACTAGCGGGAAGCCACGAGCAGTACTTC. Its protein product is CSARGLAGSHEQYF.

The chain links TRBV7-3 to TRBJ2-7; D tentatively fits TRBD1 or TRBD2 (5 bases each). The V end lost 2 bases, the J end lost 2 bases, and 13 bases lay between the germline ends. Germline assignment: CDR1 SGHTA and CDR2 FQGTGA. The CDR3 has 15 amino acids. The CDR3 here is CASSLREGRAYEQYF. CDR3 sequence (DNA): TGTGCCAGCAGCTTACGCGAGGGGCGGGCCTACGAGCAGTACTTC.

The chain combines TRBV29-1 with TRBJ2-7, with 8 bases identical to TRBD2. The ends lost 7 bases at V and 12 bases at J; junction bases unmatched: 17. The CDR3 is 13 amino acids. Per the germline V gene, CDR1 is SQVTM and CDR2 is ANQGSEA. In DNA, the CDR3 is TGCAGCGCCCGGACTAGCCTCGGAGGGGAATCGTACTTC. Translated: CSARTSLGGESYF.

The chain couples TRBV30 to TRBJ1-1; D gene ambiguous. Germline V lookup: CDR1 GTSNPN, CDR2 SVGIG (reference sequence). The length of the CDR3 is 12 residues. Deletions cut 0 bases from V and 8 bases from J, with 10 bases between. CDR3 DNA: TGTGCCTGGAGTGTCGGTAGCCGCGAAGCTTTCTTT. Protein sequence: CAWSVGSREAFF.

This chain links TRBV27 with TRBJ2-1, with D unresolved. V was shortened by 10 bases and J by 12 bases, with 16 bases between the two germline ends. The CDR3 is made up of 11 amino acids. Germline values: CDR1 MNHEY, CDR2 SMNVEV (reference sequence). This chain's CDR3 is CATREYPGQFF. CDR3 nucleotides: TGTGCCACCCGAGAATACCCCGGGCAGTTCTTC.

The rearrangement uses TRBV27 and TRBJ1-2, with D unresolved. Deletions cut 2 bases from V and 7 bases from J, with 14 bases between. Germline CDR1 reads MNHEY; CDR2 reads SMNVEV (reference sequence). This CDR3 spans 14 amino acids. In nucleotides, the CDR3 is TGTGCCAGCAGTTTAATTGCGGGATACGGTGGCTACACCTTC. It translates to CASSLIAGYGGYTF.

CDR3 protein: CASSKAGGPNYNEQFF. DNA of the CDR3: TGTGCCAGTAGTAAGGCGGGAGGGCCTAACTACAATGAGCAGTTCTTC. The chain combines TRBV19 with TRBJ2-1, with 9 positions matching TRBD2. V was pared by 4 bases and J by 3 bases, with 7 bases of the junction left unmatched. Germline CDR1 and CDR2: LNHDA and SQIVND (reference sequence). The length of the CDR3 is 16 residues.

The chain combines TRBV9 with TRBJ1-2; no clear D gene. The CDR3 consists of 11 residues. With 5 bases removed from V and 8 bases from J, the gap between germline ends came to 10 bases. CDR1 SGDLS and CDR2 YYNGEE come from the germline V gene. Here the CDR3 reads CASSGEGGYTF. DNA for the CDR3: TGTGCCAGCAGTGGGGAGGGAGGCTACACCTTC.

This rearrangement joins TRBV20-1 to TRBJ2-1, with 8 bases lining up with TRBD2. CDR1 and CDR2 from the germline V gene are DFQATT and SNEGSKA (reference sequence). With 4 bases clipped from V and 8 bases from J, the junction kept 10 bases outside the gene matches. The CDR3 covers 14 residues. As DNA, the CDR3 is TGCAGTGCTATTGGCGGGGGGTTGATTGATGAGCAGTTCTTC. Its protein product is CSAIGGGLIDEQFF.

The gene calls are TRBV2 and TRBJ2-1, with 7 nucleotides matching TRBD2. The germline CDR1 and CDR2 sequences are SNHLY and FYNNEI. The CDR3 consists of 15 residues. The J segment lost 7 bases and the V segment lost 4 bases, leaving 10 bases of the junction unmatched. In nucleotides, the CDR3 is TGTGCCAGCAGTGTCGTCAGGCTAGCGGAGAATGAGCAGTTCTTC. This sequence encodes CASSVVRLAENEQFF.

The chain links TRBV27 to TRBJ2-7; tentative D call: TRBD2 (6 bases). V lost 8 bases to trimming and J lost 2 bases, with 13 bases between them. This CDR3 has 13 residues. CDR1 and CDR2 from the germline V gene are MNHEY and SMNVEV (reference sequence). The CDR3: CASGSGSTYEQYF. The DNA for the CDR3 is TGTGCCAGCGGTTCCGGGAGCACCTACGAGCAGTACTTC.

This sequence joins TRBV4-2 and TRBJ1-2; perhaps TRBD1 as D (5 bases). The CDR3 sequence is 13 residues long. Germline values: CDR1 LGHNA, CDR2 YNFKEQ. The V end lost 2 bases, the J end lost 6 bases, and 10 bases lay between the germline ends. The CDR3 DNA follows: TGTGCCAGCAGCCAAAAGGGGATGGATGGCTACACCTTC. This encodes CASSQKGMDGYTF.

The chain recombines TRBV14 with TRBJ2-7; D is unresolved. The V gene lost 4 bases and the J gene lost 1 base, with 11 bases spanning the gap. CDR1 is SGHDN, CDR2 FVKESK, per germline. This CDR3 contains 14 residues. CDR3 coding DNA: TGTGCCAGCAGCCGAGACGGTCAATCCTACGAGCAGTACTTC. Its protein is CASSRDGQSYEQYF.

The CDR3 region has the DNA TGTGCCAGCAGCACTGACAGGGTTGGGGAGACCCAGTACTTC. Its translation is CASSTDRVGETQYF. J is TRBJ2-5 and V is TRBV27; 7 bases are shared with TRBD1. Losses at the gene ends were 6 bases for V and 5 bases for J; bases not matched to a gene: 9. The CDR3 runs to 14 residues. CDR1 is MNHEY, CDR2 SMNVEV, per germline (reference sequence).

The chain uses TRBV9 and TRBJ2-2, with 11 bases identical to TRBD1. CDR1 is SGDLS and CDR2 is YYNGEE in the germline V gene. This CDR3 is 16 amino acids long. Trimming cost V 2 bases and J 1 base; bases outside gene matches: 1. CDR3 bases: TGTGCCAGCAGCGTGGGACAGGGGGGGAACACCGGGGAGCTGTTTTTT. Its protein is CASSVGQGGNTGELFF.

The chain employs TRBV9 and TRBJ2-4; D assignment may be TRBD1 or TRBD2 (6 bases each). Trimming stripped 3 bases from V and 5 bases from J, with 15 bases between. The germline V gene has CDR1 SGDLS and CDR2 YYNGEE. The CDR3 extends over 15 amino acids. The CDR3 DNA reads as TGTGCCAGCAGCGGCCAACAGGGAGGCGAAAACATTCAGTACTTC. This translates into CASSGQQGGENIQYF.

The chain uses TRBV19 and TRBJ2-1; the D gene is possibly TRBD2 (6 bases). CDR3 length: 14 residues. Trimming pared 4 bases from V and 2 bases from J, leaving 9 bases between. Germline V gene data show CDR1 as LNHDA and CDR2 as SQIVND (reference sequence). DNA of the CDR3: TGTGCCAGTAGTAAGACTAGAACCTACAATGAGCAGTTCTTC. It is translated as CASSKTRTYNEQFF.

In this sample, this clonotype turned up once. The genes are TRBV30 and TRBJ1-2; D uncertain. The germline V gene encodes CDR1 GTSNPN and CDR2 SVGIG (reference sequence). The V end lost 3 bases, the J end lost 2 bases, and 13 bases lay between the germline ends. The length of the CDR3 is 14 residues. This CDR3 is CAWSWTESNYGYTF. The CDR3 DNA follows: TGTGCCTGGAGCTGGACGGAGAGCAACTATGGCTACACCTTC.

The chain couples TRBV28 to TRBJ1-5; possible D gene TRBD1, 6 bases. The germline V gene has CDR1 MDHEN and CDR2 SYDVKM. V shed 10 bases and J shed 0 bases, with 13 bases lying between them. This CDR3 comprises 14 residues. As DNA, the CDR3 is TGTGCCATCGCCACAGGGCCTAGCAATCAGCCCCAGCATTTT. As protein: CAIATGPSNQPQHF.

The chain joins TRBV7-9 to TRBJ1-1; D gene uncertain. The V gene's germline CDR1 is SEHNR and CDR2 FQNEAQ (reference sequence). The CDR3 spans 11 residues. Trimming removed 6 bases at V and 2 bases at J, with 4 bases between. CDR3 region: CASSRNTEAFF. The CDR3 nucleotides are TGTGCCAGCAGTCGAAACACTGAAGCTTTCTTT.

The CDR3 DNA is TGTGCCAGCAGTTACGGCCAGGAGACCCAGTACTTC. This sequence encodes CASSYGQETQYF. The chain is built from TRBV6-5 and TRBJ2-5; D unclear. The CDR3 sequence is 12 residues long. V lost 2 bases, J lost 5 bases, and 6 bases lay in between. Germline lookup yields CDR1 MNHEY and CDR2 SVGAGI.